The 20 T cell receptor beta chains listed next were all sequenced from one sample in a study of graft-versus-host responses after intestinal transplantation. Data came from immunoSEQ multiplex PCR; TCRdb stores just in-frame clones and leaves some out. The table has about 93,000 clones, approximately 95% seen once; the top ten hold 0.45% to 0.55%. No antigens are known for them. The specimen was unstimulated CD8+ T cells sorted from spleen or lymph node cells, collected before intestinal transplant. The source is a human donor who received an intestinal transplant.

The DNA for the CDR3 is TGTGCCAGCACCCCAGGGACAGGGGTATTGGATACGCAGTATTTT. Translated, it gives CASTPGTGVLDTQYF. The V gene is TRBV14, the J gene TRBJ2-3, with 10 bases fitting TRBD1. Losses at the gene ends were 7 bases for V and 6 bases for J; bases not matched to a gene: 10. Per germline, CDR1 SGHDN and CDR2 FVKESK. The length of the CDR3 is 15 residues.

V usage is TRBV6-1 and J usage is TRBJ2-3; 7 positions match TRBD2. CDR1 is MNHNS and CDR2 is SASEGT in the germline V gene. V trimming: 4 bases; J trimming: 4 bases; junction bases outside the gene matches: 17. The CDR3 extends over 18 amino acids. CDR3: CASSASLAGWGGPDTQYF. The CDR3 DNA is TGTGCCAGCAGTGCCTCACTGGCAGGGTGGGGGGGTCCAGATACGCAGTATTTT.

The chain carries TRBV27 and TRBJ2-7, with 7 bases identical to TRBD2. V trimming: 4 bases; J trimming: 2 bases; junction bases outside the gene matches: 8. Germline CDR1 reads MNHEY; CDR2 reads SMNVEV (reference sequence). CDR3 size: 15 residues. The chain's CDR3 is CASSSTSDSAYEQYF. The CDR3 DNA sequence: TGTGCCAGCAGTTCCACTAGCGACTCAGCCTACGAGCAGTACTTC.

The CDR3 is CASSNRGWNEQYF. Here the CDR3 DNA reads TGTGCCAGCAGTAACAGGGGGTGGAACGAGCAGTACTTC. The rearrangement joins TRBV27 to TRBJ2-7; the match to TRBD1 covers 8 bases. This CDR3 contains 13 residues. From germline, CDR1 is MNHEY and CDR2 SMNVEV (reference sequence). The J segment lost 5 bases and the V segment lost 5 bases, leaving 5 bases of the junction unmatched.

The chain is built from TRBV11-2 and TRBJ1-1, with a weak D call TRBD1 (6 bases). V shed 5 bases and J shed 10 bases, with 17 bases lying between them. CDR1 is SGHAT, CDR2 FQNNGV, per germline. CDR3 size: 13 residues. The CDR3 DNA is TGTGCCAGCAGCCTGCCTCGGGGGGCGCGAGCTTTCTTT. It codes for CASSLPRGARAFF.

The gene calls are TRBV7-9 and TRBJ2-7; 7 positions match TRBD1. The CDR3 is 14 amino acids. J was trimmed by 2 bases and V by 1 base; bases with no gene match: 2. CDR1 SEHNR and CDR2 FQNEAQ come from the germline V gene (reference sequence). The CDR3 region is CASSLDRGPYEQYF. CDR3 sequence (DNA): TGTGCCAGCAGCTTAGACAGGGGTCCCTACGAGCAGTACTTC.

This chain links TRBV28 with TRBJ2-7; 8 bases line up with TRBD2. Germline CDR1 MDHEN, CDR2 SYDVKM. The V and J ends lost 7 bases and 0 bases, in that order; junction bases with no gene match: 8. The CDR3 is 15 residues long. CDR3 residues: CASNLISGDSYEQYF. DNA for the CDR3: TGTGCCAGCAATCTTATTAGCGGGGACTCCTACGAGCAGTACTTC.

The V and J genes are TRBV30 and TRBJ2-3, with TRBD2 matching 9 bases. CDR3 size: 17 residues. The V and J ends lost 3 bases and 3 bases, in that order; junction bases with no gene match: 13. The germline V gene encodes CDR1 GTSNPN and CDR2 SVGIG (reference sequence). CDR3 coding DNA: TGTGCCTGGAGAACCTTTTGGTTAGCGGGAGAAACAGATACGCAGTATTTT. Encoded protein: CAWRTFWLAGETDTQYF.

The V and J genes are TRBV10-2 and TRBJ2-5, with 8 positions matching TRBD2. The J call may be incorrect, as the DNA end agrees better with TRBJ2-7. This CDR3 region has 14 residues. Per the germline V gene, CDR1 is WSHSY and CDR2 is SAAADI. CDR3 bases: TGCGCCAGCAGTGATCCAGCGGGGGACTACGAGCAGTACTTC. It encodes CASSDPAGDYEQYF.

The rearrangement uses TRBV27 and TRBJ1-1; tentative D call: TRBD1 (6 bases). The V and J ends lost 3 bases and 6 bases respectively, with 11 bases between them. The CDR3 contains 13 residues. CDR1 is MNHEY and CDR2 is SMNVEV in the germline V gene (reference sequence). CDR3 region: CASSFLRGPEAFF. CDR3 coding DNA: TGTGCCAGCAGTTTCCTCAGGGGCCCTGAAGCTTTCTTT.

V usage is TRBV4-1 and J usage is TRBJ2-7, with TRBD1 identical over 10 bases. Germline V lookup: CDR1 MGHRA, CDR2 YSYEKL. The V and J ends lost 4 bases and 5 bases, in that order; junction bases with no gene match: 8. The CDR3 runs to 15 residues. The CDR3 DNA sequence: TGCGCCAGCAGCCGAGGACAGGGGGTCATGGACGAGCAGTACTTC. It specifies CASSRGQGVMDEQYF.

This clone was counted a single time. The chain links TRBV7-9 to TRBJ1-2, with TRBD1 as a possible D gene (5 bases). V was cut by 1 base and J by 6 bases, with 12 bases left in between. Looked up from germline, CDR1 is SEHNR and CDR2 is FQNEAQ (reference sequence). This CDR3 region has 14 residues. The CDR3 loop is CASSLDPRVNGYTF. The CDR3 DNA is TGTGCCAGCAGCTTAGATCCCAGGGTTAATGGCTACACCTTC.

V and J are TRBV27 and TRBJ2-5, with D hard to call. The J call could be wrong; TRBJ2-7 is a better fit for the DNA end. Per germline, CDR1 MNHEY and CDR2 SMNVEV (reference sequence). The CDR3 loop spans 13 amino acids. The CDR3 DNA reads as TGTGCCAGCAGTTTAAGCAGGTCCTACGAGCAGTACTTC. It translates to CASSLSRSYEQYF.

The chain recombines TRBV4-2 with TRBJ2-5; TRBD2 matches at 9 bases. In germline, CDR1 is LGHNA, CDR2 YNFKEQ. The CDR3 covers 16 residues. V was clipped by 0 bases and J by 5 bases; unmatched bases: 7. The CDR3 loop reads CASSQERRGGPETQYF. CDR3 sequence (DNA): TGTGCCAGCAGCCAAGAGCGGCGGGGGGGCCCTGAGACCCAGTACTTC.

CDR3 loop: CAWSSQAGVSYNEQFF. CDR3 in DNA: TGTGCCTGGAGTTCTCAAGCGGGAGTCTCCTACAATGAGCAGTTCTTC. V gene TRBV30 combines with J gene TRBJ2-1, with TRBD2 matching 8 bases. The V segment lost 2 bases and the J segment 0 bases; nucleotides outside the gene matches: 6. The CDR3 loop spans 16 amino acids. Germline CDR1 and CDR2: GTSNPN and SVGIG (reference sequence).

The chain uses TRBV6-5 and TRBJ1-1; 7 positions agree with TRBD1. The CDR3 loop spans 14 amino acids. Trimming took 2 bases from V and 8 from J; bases not matched to a gene: 8. Looked up from germline, CDR1 is MNHEY and CDR2 is SVGAGI. The CDR3 region is CASSYTDRVTEAFF. CDR3 coding DNA: TGTGCCAGCAGTTACACCGACAGGGTAACAGAAGCTTTCTTT.

The rearrangement uses TRBV4-1 and TRBJ1-2; unclear D gene. Trimming shortened V by 4 bases and J by 1 base, and 13 bases separated the two germline ends. The CDR3 contains 15 residues. The germline gives CDR1 MGHRA, CDR2 YSYEKL. This CDR3 reads CASSPGMGFNYGYTF. DNA of the CDR3: TGCGCCAGCAGCCCGGGGATGGGATTTAACTATGGCTACACCTTC.

The gene calls are TRBV9 and TRBJ1-4; tentatively, D is TRBD1 (5 bases). In germline, CDR1 is SGDLS, CDR2 YYNGEE. V lost 3 bases and J lost 2, with 11 bases in between. The CDR3 loop spans 15 amino acids. The CDR3 loop is CASSASGVTNEKLFF. CDR3 nucleotide sequence: TGTGCCAGCAGCGCTTCGGGGGTCACTAATGAAAAACTGTTTTTT.

This clone was seen a single time. The CDR3 nucleotides are TGCGCCAGCAGCCAAGACCAGACTAGCGGGAGCTACGAGCAGTACTTC. Protein product: CASSQDQTSGSYEQYF. This chain connects TRBV4-1 to TRBJ2-7, with 12 bases matching TRBD2. Germline assignment: CDR1 MGHRA and CDR2 YSYEKL. The length of the CDR3 is 16 residues. V was clipped by 0 bases and J by 3 bases; unmatched bases: 3.

The chain links TRBV28 to TRBJ1-5, with 7 nucleotides matching TRBD1. The V segment lost 5 bases and the J segment 8 bases; nucleotides outside the gene matches: 6. The CDR3 has 13 residues. Germline assignment: CDR1 MDHEN and CDR2 SYDVKM. The CDR3 region is CASSPRQGEPQHF. In nucleotides, the CDR3 is TGTGCCAGCAGTCCTCGTCAGGGGGAGCCCCAGCATTTT. The whole variable domain, filled in from reference TRBV28 and TRBJ1-5, reads DVKVTQSSRYLVKRTGEKVFLECVQDMDHENMFWYRQDPGLGLRLIYFSYDVKMKEKGDIPEGYSVSREKKERFSLILESASTNQTSMYLCASSPRQGEPQHFGDGTRLSIL.